This TCR beta chain was observed in a study of blood T cell repertoires in COVID-19. The method was immunoSEQ multiplex PCR; TCRdb's version includes in-frame clones alone and lacks a portion of them. The table lists roughly 410,000 clones, about nine tenths of them singletons, with approximately 1.5% in the top ten. J gave up 5 bases and V 7 bases, and 6 bases lay outside the gene matches. CDR1 and CDR2 (germline): SGDLS, YYNGEE. This CDR3 has 13 residues. This clone was recorded once. The sequence derives from a woman aged 40 to 50 with COVID-19, enrolled during active disease. Specimen: peripheral blood. The chain recombines TRBV9 with TRBJ1-1, with TRBD1 matching 9 bases. The CDR3 reads CASAGTGRTEAFF. CDR3 DNA sequence: TGTGCCAGCGCCGGGACAGGGAGGACTGAAGCTTTCTTT.